This T cell receptor (beta chain) appears in the sequencing data of a study of control samples from healthy donors and cancer patients. The data were produced by immunoSEQ multiplex PCR, yet TCRdb's version contains in-frame clones alone and is incomplete. Of some 140,000 clones listed, roughly 92% were seen once; the top ten hold about 11%. Specimen: blood. This TCR derives from a man under 40 in good health.

DNA of the CDR3: TGCGCCAGCAGCGGACACTCGACAGGGAGCTATAATGAGCAGTTCTTC. This codes for CASSGHSTGSYNEQFF. The gene calls are TRBV5-1 and TRBJ2-1; TRBD1 matches at 7 bases. The germline gives CDR1 SGHRS, CDR2 YFSETQ. After removal of 4 bases from V and 7 bases from J, the junction contained 14 bases not matched to a gene. The CDR3 spans 16 residues. Full variable domain (missing parts from reference TRBV5-1 and TRBJ2-1): KAGVTQTPRYLIKTRGQQVTLSCSPISGHRSVSWYQQTPGQGLQFLFEYFSETQRNKGNFPGRFSGRQFSNSRSEMNVSTLELGDSALYLCASSGHSTGSYNEQFFGPGTRLTVL.